A selection of T cell receptor beta chains follows, all from one sample in a study of T-cell reconstitution after alpha-beta-depleted transplantation in children. TCRdb re-called the PCR reads through MiXCR, storing one row per CDR3 protein. The sample lists about 980,000 distinct CDR3 sequences; about 29% were seen once. The source was PBMCs, mostly from graft donor cells, collected 360 days after TCRalphabeta/CD19-depleted stem cell transplant. These TCRs come from a boy under two years old who had a stem cell transplant for SCID, so the T cells may come from the graft donor. Both conserved end residues are part of each CDR3. Fields, in order: J gene, V gene, clone size, CDR3 protein. The size field is filled for only some rows; it gives once, few, many or a size class.

>TRBJ1-1|TRBV5-1|-
CASSSGILEENTEAFF
>TRBJ1-4|TRBV5-1|many
CASSLAQGNEKLFF
>TRBJ1-4|TRBV20-1|few
CSAREQGLRNEKLFF
>TRBJ1-1|TRBV3-1|-
CASSPSWGGDTEAFF
>TRBJ2-3|TRBV7-9|few
CASSPRRDYLGTDTQYF
>TRBJ2-7|TRBV3-1|-
CASCHPGGAYEQYF
>TRBJ2-2|TRBV4-2|-
CASSQDNGWGELFF
>TRBJ2-1|TRBV5-5|few
CASSLGVAGGKNEQFF
>TRBJ2-2|TRBV7-8|few
CASSLWWGDGNGGELFF
>TRBJ2-5|TRBV6-5|few
CASSYSAAETQYF
>TRBJ2-7|TRBV10-1|-
CASSEAGDYEQYF
>TRBJ1-1|TRBV28|-
CASSFGIHGGNTEAFF
>TRBJ1-1|TRBV2|-
CASSERQLF
>TRBJ2-3|TRBV2|-
CACRLSTDTQYF
>TRBJ1-4|TRBV4-3|-
CASSQVLWDGNEKLFF
>TRBJ2-2|TRBV24-1|few
CATSDPIPETLFF
>TRBJ2-2|TRBV24-1|-
CATSGIGPAGELFF
>TRBJ1-3|TRBV10-3|many
CAISELTASSGNTIYF
>TRBJ1-1|TRBV15|-
CATSRATGGNTEAFF
>TRBJ2-3|TRBV5-1|-
CASSLGGLAGDSQYF
>TRBJ1-2|TRBV7-3|few
CASSHEGEGGYTF
>TRBJ2-5|TRBV28|few
CASSTGGAPGETQYF
>TRBJ2-3|TRBV7-3|once
CASSLVGGRQDTQYF
>TRBJ2-7|TRBV4-3|-
CASSQEPRQGKQYF
>TRBJ2-3|TRBV4-2|few
CASSQERFVDTQYF
>TRBJ1-1|TRBV9|-
CASSAAGGRNTEAFF
>TRBJ1-1|TRBV12-3/TRBV12-4|-
CASSFHGQERVTFF
>TRBJ2-7|TRBV15|-
CATSRQLAGTYEQYF
>TRBJ1-3|TRBV5-6|-
CASSLRFSGNTIYF
>TRBJ1-5|TRBV6-1|few
CASRLDRAPNQPQHF
>TRBJ2-1|TRBV24-1|-
CATSENRPGLAYNEQFF
>TRBJ2-5|TRBV20-1|-
CSARVTQGSFKETQYF
>TRBJ2-1|TRBV2|few
CASSSQEGRSYNEQFF
>TRBJ2-5|TRBV12-3/TRBV12-4|-
CASSFAVGETQYF
>TRBJ1-1|TRBV12-3/TRBV12-4|-
CASSRLPGQGNTEAFF
>TRBJ2-7|TRBV15|many
CATNKGQGPYEQYF
>TRBJ2-7|TRBV6-5|-
CASSYWGGPSSYEQYF
>TRBJ1-2|TRBV4-2|-
CASSQDEAGARYGYTF
>TRBJ2-1|TRBV7-2|once
CASSLARLAGFYNEQFF
>TRBJ2-3|TRBV13|few
CASSRRGTSTDTQYF
>TRBJ2-3|TRBV5-1|-
CASSSTGTPAGTQYF
>TRBJ1-5|TRBV12-3/TRBV12-4|-
CASSPVGFYSAQHF
>TRBJ2-7|TRBV5-1|-
CASSPTTGQGRDEQYF
>TRBJ1-1|TRBV20-1|few
CSARGDRGGTEAFF
>TRBJ2-5|TRBV5-6|few
CASSLAVVLPTGETQYF
>TRBJ2-2|TRBV6-5|many
CASSYSRLAANTGELFF
>TRBJ2-7|TRBV7-6|-
CASSLDSMRNGAYEQYF
>TRBJ2-5|TRBV15|-
CATSRDGRDTSFQETQYF
>TRBJ2-2|TRBV25-1|few
CASSPWGGSHTGELFF
>TRBJ2-1|TRBV28|-
CASSLNMLAGGLYNEQFF